The present TCR beta chain was sequenced within a study of blood T cell repertoires in COVID-19. Study summary: Collection of acute and convalescent COVID-19 samples took place in the United States, Italy and Spain.

TCRdb's copy holds only in-frame clones and misses some; the assay was immunoSEQ multiplex PCR. The repertoire includes approximately 270,000 clones, 85% to 90% of them detected once, and less than 2% sits in the top ten. The germline V gene encodes CDR1 ENHRY and CDR2 SYGVKD. This CDR3 has 15 amino acids. The V gene lost 2 bases and the J gene lost 0 bases, with 8 bases spanning the gap. What was sequenced was PBMCs or T cells enriched from blood (not recorded which). The receptor was derived from a man in his forties or fifties who had recovered from COVID-19. V is TRBV10-3 and J is TRBJ1-5, with D maybe TRBD1 (5 bases). The chain's CDR3 is CAISEGGFSNQPQHF. The CDR3 DNA reads TGTGCCATCAGTGAGGGGGGGTTTAGCAATCAGCCCCAGCATTTT.